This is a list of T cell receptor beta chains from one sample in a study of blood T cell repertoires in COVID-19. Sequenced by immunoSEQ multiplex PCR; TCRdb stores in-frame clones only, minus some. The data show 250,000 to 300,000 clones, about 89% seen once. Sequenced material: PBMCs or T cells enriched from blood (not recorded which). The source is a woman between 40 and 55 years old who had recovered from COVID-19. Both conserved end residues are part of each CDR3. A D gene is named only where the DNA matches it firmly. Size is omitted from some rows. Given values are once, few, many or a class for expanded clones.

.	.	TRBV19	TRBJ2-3	CASRDGQGGMDTQYF	TGTGCCAGTAGAGACGGGCAGGGGGGTATGGATACGCAGTATTTT
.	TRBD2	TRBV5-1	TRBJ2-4	CASSLEGTSGYKNIQYF	TGCGCCAGCAGCTTGGAAGGGACTAGCGGTTACAAAAACATTCAGTACTTC
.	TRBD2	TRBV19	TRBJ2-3	CASSIGLAGGPRTDTQYF	TGTGCCAGTAGTATCGGGCTAGCGGGGGGGCCCCGCACAGATACGCAGTATTTT
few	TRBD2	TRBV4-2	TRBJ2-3	CASRGGSTDTQYF	TGTGCCAGCCGGGGGGGAAGCACAGATACGCAGTATTTT
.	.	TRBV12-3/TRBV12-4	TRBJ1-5	CASSYGVGQPQHF	TGTGCCAGCAGTTACGGGGTGGGACAGCCCCAGCATTTT
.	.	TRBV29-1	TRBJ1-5	CSVGASNQPQHF	TGCAGCGTTGGGGCCAGCAATCAGCCCCAGCATTTT
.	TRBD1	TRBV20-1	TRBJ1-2	CSAGGDGYTF	TGCAGTGCAGGGGGCGATGGCTACACCTTC
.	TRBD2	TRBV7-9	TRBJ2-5	CASSLTSGRLQETQYF	TGTGCCAGCAGCTTAACTAGCGGGAGGCTACAAGAGACCCAGTACTTC
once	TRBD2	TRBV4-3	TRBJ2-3	CASSQGTLAGRQDTQYF	TGCGCCAGCAGCCAAGGAACACTAGCGGGAAGGCAGGATACGCAGTATTTT
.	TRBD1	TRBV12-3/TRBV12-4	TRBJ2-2	CASSGQVGGELFF	TGTGCCAGCAGTGGACAGGTTGGCGGGGAGCTGTTTTTT
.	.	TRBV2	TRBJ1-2	CASRGLGPYGYTF	TGTGCCAGCAGGGGGTTGGGGCCCTATGGCTACACCTTC
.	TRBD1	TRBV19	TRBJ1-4	CASSPWDRGRWGPNEKLFF	TGTGCCAGTAGTCCGTGGGACAGGGGAAGGTGGGGACCTAATGAAAAACTGTTTTTT
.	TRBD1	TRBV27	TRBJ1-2	CASRPRQGAARGINYGYTF	TGTGCCAGCAGACCACGACAGGGGGCAGCCCGGGGGATAAACTATGGCTACACCTTC
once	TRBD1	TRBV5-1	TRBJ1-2	CASSLDRANYGYTF	TGCGCCAGCAGTCTCGACAGGGCTAACTATGGCTACACCTTC
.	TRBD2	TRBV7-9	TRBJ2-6	CASSSGLAGSSGANVLTF	TGTGCCAGCAGCTCAGGACTAGCGGGTTCCTCTGGGGCCAACGTCCTGACTTTC
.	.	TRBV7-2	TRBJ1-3	CASSRGRGGRSGNTIYF	TGTGCCAGCAGCCGCGGGAGGGGGGGACGCTCTGGAAACACCATATATTTT
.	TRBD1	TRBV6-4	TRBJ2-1	CASSKETGWGNEQFF	TGTGCCAGCAGTAAAGAGACAGGGTGGGGCAATGAGCAGTTCTTC
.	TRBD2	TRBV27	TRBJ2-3	CASRGLLAGVTDTQYF	TGTGCCAGCAGAGGATTACTAGCGGGGGTCACAGATACGCAGTATTTT
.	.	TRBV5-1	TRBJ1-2	CASSLVGGAPGYTF	TGCGCCAGCAGCTTGGTTGGGGGCGCCCCTGGCTACACCTTC
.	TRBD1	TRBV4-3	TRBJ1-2	CASRPTGTGGHYGYTF	TGCGCCAGCAGACCTACCGGGACAGGGGGCCACTATGGCTACACCTTC
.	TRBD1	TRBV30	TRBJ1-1	CAWSEQGVTEAFF	TGTGCCTGGAGTGAACAGGGGGTCACTGAAGCTTTCTTT
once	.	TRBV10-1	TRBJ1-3	CASSETSRNTIYF	TGCGCCAGCAGTGAGACATCACGAAACACCATATATTTT
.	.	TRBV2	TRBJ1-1	CASSDLGAGTEAFF	TGTGCCAGCAGTGATTTGGGCGCGGGCACTGAAGCTTTCTTT
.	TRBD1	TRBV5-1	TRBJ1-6	CASSDGTGGLQWNSPLHF	TGCGCCAGCAGCGACGGGACAGGGGGCTTACAATGGAATTCACCCCTCCACTTT
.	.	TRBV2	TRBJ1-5	CASNGHQGNQPQHF	TGTGCCAGCAATGGTCATCAGGGGAATCAGCCCCAGCATTTT
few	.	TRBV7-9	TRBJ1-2	CASSLGGAGGYTF	TGTGCCAGCAGCTTAGGCGGCGCGGGTGGCTACACCTTC
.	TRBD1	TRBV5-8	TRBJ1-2	CASSSTLWDRGPEDYGYTF	TGTGCCAGCAGCTCGACCTTGTGGGACAGGGGACCCGAAGATTATGGCTACACCTTC
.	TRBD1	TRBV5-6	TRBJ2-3	CASSPWTGGADTQYF	TGTGCCAGCAGCCCGTGGACAGGGGGAGCAGATACGCAGTATTTT
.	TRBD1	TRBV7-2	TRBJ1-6	CASSYTGTANSPLHF	TGTGCCAGCAGCTATACCGGGACAGCCAATTCACCCCTCCACTTT
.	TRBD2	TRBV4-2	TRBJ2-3	CASSQGASGADTQYF	TGTGCCAGCAGCCAAGGCGCTAGCGGGGCAGATACGCAGTATTTT
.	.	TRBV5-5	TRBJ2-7	CASRFRVDFTPHEQYF	TGTGCCAGCAGATTCCGAGTTGACTTCACCCCTCACGAGCAGTACTTC
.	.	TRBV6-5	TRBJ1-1	CASRGVAGTEAFF	TGTGCCAGCAGGGGGGTTGCGGGGACTGAAGCTTTCTTT
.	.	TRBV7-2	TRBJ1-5	CASSLGGYNQPQHF	TGTGCCAGCAGCTTAGGAGGCTACAATCAGCCCCAGCATTTT
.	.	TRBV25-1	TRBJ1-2	CASSEWSYGYTF	TGTGCCAGCAGTGAATGGAGCTATGGCTACACCTTC
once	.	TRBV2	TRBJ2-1	CASTEGRDMAFF	TGTGCCAGCACCGAGGGTAGGGACATGGCGTTCTTC
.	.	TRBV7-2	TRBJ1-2	CASSITDYGYTF	TGTGCCAGCAGCATAACAGACTATGGCTACACCTTC
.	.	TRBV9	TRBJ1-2	CASSAHSGNYGYTF	TGTGCCAGCAGCGCCCACAGTGGGAACTATGGCTACACCTTC
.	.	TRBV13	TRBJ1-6	CASSLETGSTPLHF	TGTGCCAGCAGCTTAGAGACAGGAAGCACACCCCTCCACTTT
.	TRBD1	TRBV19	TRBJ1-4	CASSDRALSNEKLFF	TGTGCCAGTAGTGACAGGGCCCTGAGTAATGAAAAACTGTTTTTT
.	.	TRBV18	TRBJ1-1	CASSPLQGMPSTEAFF	TGTGCCAGCTCACCACTGCAGGGAATGCCCTCCACTGAAGCTTTCTTT
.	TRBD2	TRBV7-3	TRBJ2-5	CASSLSGGPRETQYF	TGTGCCAGCAGCTTATCGGGGGGGCCTCGAGAGACCCAGTACTTC
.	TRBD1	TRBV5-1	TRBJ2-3	CASSLGTGKGTDTQYF	TGCGCCAGCAGCCTAGGGACAGGGAAGGGGACAGATACGCAGTATTTT
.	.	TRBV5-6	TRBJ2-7	CASSGDSAYEQYF	TGTGCCAGCAGCGGGGACTCGGCCTACGAGCAGTACTTC
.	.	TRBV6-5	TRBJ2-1	CASSRRDSRNEQFF	TGTGCCAGCTCGCGACGGGACTCCCGGAATGAGCAGTTCTTC
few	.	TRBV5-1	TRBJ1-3	CASSQGLSSGNTIYF	TGCGCCAGCAGTCAAGGACTAAGCTCTGGAAACACCATATATTTT
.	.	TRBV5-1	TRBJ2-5	CASSPSHDTQETQYF	TGCGCCAGCAGCCCTAGCCACGATACGCAAGAGACCCAGTACTTC
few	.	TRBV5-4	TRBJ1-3	CASSKGGRGEDTIYF	TGTGCCAGCAGTAAAGGTGGAAGGGGCGAGGACACCATATATTTT
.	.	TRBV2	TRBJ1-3	CASSGSRGKGNTIYF	TGTGCCAGCAGTGGATCACGGGGGAAGGGAAACACCATATATTTT
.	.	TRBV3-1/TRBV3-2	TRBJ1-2	CASSQQQVVPGYTF	TGTGCCAGCAGCCAACAACAGGTCGTTCCTGGCTACACCTTC
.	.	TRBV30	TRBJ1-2	CAWTPFLGGYTF	TGTGCCTGGACCCCCTTTCTAGGTGGCTACACCTTC
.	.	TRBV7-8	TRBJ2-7	CASSPQGTITYEQYF	TGTGCCAGCAGCCCACAGGGTACCATCACCTACGAGCAGTACTTC
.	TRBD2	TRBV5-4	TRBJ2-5	CASRTLAGGETQYF	TGTGCCAGCAGAACACTAGCGGGGGGAGAGACCCAGTACTTC
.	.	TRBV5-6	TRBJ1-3	CASRGRGSGNTIYF	TGTGCCAGCCGAGGTCGGGGCTCTGGAAACACCATATATTTT